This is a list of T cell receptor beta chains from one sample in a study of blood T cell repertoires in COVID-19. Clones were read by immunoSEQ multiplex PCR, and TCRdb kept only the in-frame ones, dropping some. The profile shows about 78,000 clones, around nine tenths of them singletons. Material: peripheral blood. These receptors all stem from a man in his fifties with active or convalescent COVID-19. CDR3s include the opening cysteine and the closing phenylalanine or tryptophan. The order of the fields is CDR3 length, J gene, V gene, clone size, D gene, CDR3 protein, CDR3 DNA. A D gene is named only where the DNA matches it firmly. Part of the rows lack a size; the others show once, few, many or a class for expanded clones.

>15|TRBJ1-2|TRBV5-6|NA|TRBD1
CASSSGDRDDYGYTF
TGTGCCAGCAGCTCCGGGGACAGGGATGACTATGGCTACACCTTC
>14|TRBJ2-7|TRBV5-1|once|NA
CASSATGSAYEQYF
TGCGCCAGCAGTGCGACAGGAAGTGCCTACGAGCAGTACTTC
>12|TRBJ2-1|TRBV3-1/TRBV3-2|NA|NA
CASSQGRSEQFF
TGTGCCAGCAGCCAAGGTCGCAGTGAGCAGTTCTTC
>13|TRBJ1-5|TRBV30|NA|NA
CAWGRYSNQPQHF
TGTGCCTGGGGGCGTTATAGCAATCAGCCCCAGCATTTT
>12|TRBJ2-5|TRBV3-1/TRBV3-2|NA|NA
CASSPGGETQYF
TGTGCCAGCAGCCCTGGGGGCGAGACCCAGTACTTC
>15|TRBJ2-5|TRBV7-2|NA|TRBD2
CASTRLAGGRETQYF
TGTGCCAGCACCCGACTAGCGGGGGGGCGTGAGACCCAGTACTTC
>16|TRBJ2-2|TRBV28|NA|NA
CASSRGAGVNTGELFF
TGTGCCAGCAGTCGAGGGGCAGGGGTAAACACCGGGGAGCTGTTTTTT
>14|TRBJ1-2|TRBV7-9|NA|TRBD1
CASSLGQVVGGYTF
TGTGCCAGCAGCTTGGGACAGGTAGTCGGCGGCTACACCTTC
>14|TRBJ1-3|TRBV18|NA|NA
CASSPGEAGNTIYF
TGTGCCAGCTCACCGGGGGAGGCTGGAAACACCATATATTTT
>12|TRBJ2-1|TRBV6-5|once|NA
CASRGTANEQFF
TGTGCCAGCAGGGGCACTGCAAATGAGCAGTTCTTC
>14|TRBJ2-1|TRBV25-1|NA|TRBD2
CATLGGGPGNEQFF
TGTGCCACACTTGGCGGGGGGCCGGGGAATGAGCAGTTCTTC
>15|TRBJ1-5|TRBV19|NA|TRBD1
CASSTQTGGNQPQHF
TGTGCCAGTAGTACCCAGACAGGGGGCAATCAGCCCCAGCATTTT
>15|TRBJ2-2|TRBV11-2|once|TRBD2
CASSSHSGGTGELFF
TGTGCCAGCAGCTCCCACAGCGGGGGCACCGGGGAGCTGTTTTTT
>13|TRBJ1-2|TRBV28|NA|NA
CASSLSPGGGYTF
TGTGCCAGCAGTTTGAGTCCGGGGGGGGGCTACACCTTC
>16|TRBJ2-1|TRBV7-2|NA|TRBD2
CASSFGPTSGGAELFF
TGTGCCAGCAGCTTTGGTCCGACTAGCGGGGGGGCGGAGCTGTTCTTC
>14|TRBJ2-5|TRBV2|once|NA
CASVARDGKETQYF
TGTGCCAGCGTCGCGCGGGACGGCAAAGAGACCCAGTACTTC
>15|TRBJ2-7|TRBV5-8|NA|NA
CASSSSGFSSYEQYF
TGTGCCAGCAGCTCTTCAGGGTTTTCGTCCTACGAGCAGTACTTC
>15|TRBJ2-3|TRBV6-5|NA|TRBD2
CASGTSGVSTDTQYF
TGTGCCAGCGGGACTAGCGGGGTTAGCACAGATACGCAGTATTTT
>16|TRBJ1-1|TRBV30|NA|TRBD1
CAWPYRDRGMNTEAFF
TGTGCCTGGCCTTACCGGGACAGGGGGATGAACACTGAAGCTTTCTTT
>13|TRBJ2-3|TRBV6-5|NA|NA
CASSAGYTDTQYF
TGTGCCAGCAGCGCAGGGTACACAGATACGCAGTATTTT
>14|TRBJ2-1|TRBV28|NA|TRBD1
CASSLQGANDEQFF
TGTGCCAGCAGTTTGCAGGGGGCCAACGATGAGCAGTTCTTC
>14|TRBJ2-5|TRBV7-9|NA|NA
CASSFTREVETQYF
TGTGCCAGCAGCTTCACCAGAGAGGTGGAGACCCAGTACTTC
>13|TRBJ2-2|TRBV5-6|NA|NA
CASSPDRTGELFF
TGTGCCAGCAGCCCGGACAGAACCGGGGAGCTGTTTTTT
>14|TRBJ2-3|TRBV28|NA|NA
CASSSGGASDTQYF
TGTGCCAGCAGTAGTGGAGGGGCGTCAGATACGCAGTATTTT
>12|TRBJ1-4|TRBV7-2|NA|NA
CASSLIYEKLFF
TGTGCCAGCAGCTTAATCTATGAAAAACTGTTTTTT
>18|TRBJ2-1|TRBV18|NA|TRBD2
CASSPMEVGGSTDNEQFF
TGTGCCAGCTCACCGATGGAGGTCGGGGGGTCAACCGACAATGAGCAGTTCTTC
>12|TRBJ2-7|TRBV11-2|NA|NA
CASSLFGYEQYF
TGTGCCAGCAGCTTATTCGGCTACGAGCAGTACTTC
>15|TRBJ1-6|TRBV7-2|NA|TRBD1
CASSFGGTGTTPLHF
TGTGCCAGCAGCTTCGGAGGGACAGGGACAACACCCCTCCACTTT
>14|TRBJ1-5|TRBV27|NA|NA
CASSLSGSEQPQHF
TGTGCCAGCAGTTTAAGTGGGTCGGAGCAGCCCCAGCATTTT
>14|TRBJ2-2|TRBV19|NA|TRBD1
CASSRQGATGELFF
TGTGCCAGTAGTCGACAGGGGGCCACCGGGGAGCTGTTTTTT
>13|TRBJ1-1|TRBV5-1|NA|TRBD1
CASSLDRVTEAFF
TGCGCCAGCAGCCTCGACAGGGTCACTGAAGCTTTCTTT
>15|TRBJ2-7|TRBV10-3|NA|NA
CAISESAGRSYEQYF
TGTGCCATCAGTGAGTCTGCGGGGCGCTCCTACGAGCAGTACTTC
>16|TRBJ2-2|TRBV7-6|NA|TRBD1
CASSPRQGANTGELFF
TGTGCCAGCAGCCCGCGACAGGGGGCGAACACCGGGGAGCTGTTTTTT
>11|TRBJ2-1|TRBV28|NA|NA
CASSSNFEQFF
TGTGCCAGCAGTTCAAATTTTGAGCAGTTCTTC
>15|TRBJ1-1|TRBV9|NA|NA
CASSVAEVSGAEAFF
TGTGCCAGCAGCGTAGCCGAGGTATCGGGTGCTGAAGCTTTCTTT
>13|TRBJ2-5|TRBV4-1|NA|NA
CASSQGAIETQYF
TGCGCCAGCAGCCAAGGAGCAATCGAGACCCAGTACTTC
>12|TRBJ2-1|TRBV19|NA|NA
CASKNLYNEQFF
TGTGCCAGCAAAAACCTATACAATGAGCAGTTCTTC
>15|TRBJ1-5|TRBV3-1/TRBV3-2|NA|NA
CASSQGADSNQPQHF
TGTGCCAGCAGCCAAGGGGCAGATAGCAATCAGCCCCAGCATTTT
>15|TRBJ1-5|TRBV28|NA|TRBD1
CASRNGQGDNQPQHF
TGTGCCAGCAGAAACGGACAGGGCGACAATCAGCCCCAGCATTTT
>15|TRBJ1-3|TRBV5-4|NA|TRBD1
CASSNRTGKYNTIYF
TGTGCCAGCAGCAACCGGACAGGGAAATACAACACCATATATTTT
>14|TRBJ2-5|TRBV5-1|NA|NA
CASSLVSRGETQYF
TGCGCCAGCAGCTTGGTTTCCAGGGGAGAGACCCAGTACTTC